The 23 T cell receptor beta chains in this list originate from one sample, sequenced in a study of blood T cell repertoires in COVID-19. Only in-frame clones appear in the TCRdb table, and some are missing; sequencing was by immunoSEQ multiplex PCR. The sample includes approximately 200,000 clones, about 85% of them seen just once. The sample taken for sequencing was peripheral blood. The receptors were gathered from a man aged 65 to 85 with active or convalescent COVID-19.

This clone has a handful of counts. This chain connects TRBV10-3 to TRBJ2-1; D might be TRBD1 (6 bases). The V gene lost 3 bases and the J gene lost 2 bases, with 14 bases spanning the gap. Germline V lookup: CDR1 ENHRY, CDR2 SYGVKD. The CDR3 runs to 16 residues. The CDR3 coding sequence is TGTGCCATCAGTGAATACAGGGATCTACCCTACAATGAGCAGTTCTTC. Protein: CAISEYRDLPYNEQFF.

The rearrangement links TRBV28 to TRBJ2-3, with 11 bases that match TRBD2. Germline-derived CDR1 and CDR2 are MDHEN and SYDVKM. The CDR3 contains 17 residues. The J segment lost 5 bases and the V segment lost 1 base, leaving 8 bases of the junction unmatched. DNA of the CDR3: TGTGCCAGCAGTTTATCACTAGCGGGAGTAGGTCGAGATACGCAGTATTTT. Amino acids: CASSLSLAGVGRDTQYF.

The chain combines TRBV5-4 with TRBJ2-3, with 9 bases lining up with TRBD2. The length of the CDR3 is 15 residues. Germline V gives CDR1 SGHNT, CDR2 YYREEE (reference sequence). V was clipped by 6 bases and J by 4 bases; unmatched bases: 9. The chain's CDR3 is CASIPAGGLADTQYF. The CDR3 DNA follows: TGTGCCAGCATCCCCGCGGGGGGGCTGGCAGATACGCAGTATTTT.

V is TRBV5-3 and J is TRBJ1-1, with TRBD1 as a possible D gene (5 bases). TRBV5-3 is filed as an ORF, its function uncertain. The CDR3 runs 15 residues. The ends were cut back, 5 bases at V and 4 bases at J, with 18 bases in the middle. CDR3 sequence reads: CARSQRRGGGTEAFF. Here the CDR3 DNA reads TGTGCCAGAAGTCAACGAAGGGGCGGGGGCACTGAAGCTTTCTTT.

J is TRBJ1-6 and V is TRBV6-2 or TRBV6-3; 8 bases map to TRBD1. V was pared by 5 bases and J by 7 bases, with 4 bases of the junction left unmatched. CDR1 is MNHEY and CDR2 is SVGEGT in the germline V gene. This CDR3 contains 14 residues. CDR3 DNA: TGTGCCAGCAGTGTTCAGGGGGCCAATTCACCCCTCCACTTT. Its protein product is CASSVQGANSPLHF.

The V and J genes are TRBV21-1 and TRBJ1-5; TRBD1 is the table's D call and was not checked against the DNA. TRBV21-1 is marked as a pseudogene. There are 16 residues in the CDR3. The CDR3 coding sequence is TGTGCCAGCAGAAACCGACAGGTTTTTAGCAATCAGCCCCAGCATTTT. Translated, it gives CASRNRQVFSNQPQHF.

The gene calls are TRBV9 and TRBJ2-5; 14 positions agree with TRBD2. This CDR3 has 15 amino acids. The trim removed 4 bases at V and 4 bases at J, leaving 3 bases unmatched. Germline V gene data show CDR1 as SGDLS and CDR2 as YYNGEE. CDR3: CASSLGLAGVETQYF. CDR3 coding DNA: TGTGCCAGCAGCTTGGGACTAGCGGGAGTAGAGACCCAGTACTTC.

In DNA, the CDR3 is TGTGCCAGCATTGTGGGCTACTCCTACAATGAGCAGTTCTTC. It specifies CASIVGYSYNEQFF. The rearrangement joins TRBV6-5 to TRBJ2-1; the D is unclear. Trimming pared 7 bases from V and 0 bases from J, leaving 10 bases between. The CDR3 runs 14 residues. Per the germline V gene, CDR1 is MNHEY and CDR2 is SVGAGI.

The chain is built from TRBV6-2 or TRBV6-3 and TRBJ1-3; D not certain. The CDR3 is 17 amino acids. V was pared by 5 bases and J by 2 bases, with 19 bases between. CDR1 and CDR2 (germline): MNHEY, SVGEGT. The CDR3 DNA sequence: TGTGCCAGCAGTCCCCCACAGACCAAGACCCCTGGAAACACCATATATTTT. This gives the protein CASSPPQTKTPGNTIYF.

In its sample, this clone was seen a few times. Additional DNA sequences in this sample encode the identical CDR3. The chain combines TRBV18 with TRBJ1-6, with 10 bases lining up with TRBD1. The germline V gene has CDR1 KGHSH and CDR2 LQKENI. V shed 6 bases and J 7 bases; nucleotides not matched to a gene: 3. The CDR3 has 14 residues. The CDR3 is CASSPGQGNSPLHF. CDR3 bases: TGTGCCAGCTCTCCGGGACAGGGGAATTCACCCCTCCACTTT.

CDR3 nucleotides: TGTGCCAGCAGCTTAGAGGGACAGGGCGGGTACAATGAGCAGTTCTTC. It encodes CASSLEGQGGYNEQFF. The rearrangement joins TRBV7-2 to TRBJ2-1; 9 bases line up with TRBD1. The CDR3 is 16 amino acids. CDR1 is SGHTA and CDR2 is FQGNSA in the germline V gene. V lost 1 base and J lost 4; bases outside the gene matches: 5. The full variable domain, in which reference TRBV7-2 and TRBJ2-1 provide the parts outside the CDR3, is GAGVSQSPSNKVTEKGKDVELRCDPISGHTALYWYRQSLGQGLEFLIYFQGNSAPDKSGLPSDRFSAERTGGSVSTLTIQRTQQEDSAVYLCASSLEGQGGYNEQFFGPGTRLTVL.

The CDR3 DNA sequence: TGCGCCAGCAGCTCGGGCCTACCCGTGACTAGCGGATACTACGAGCAGTACTTC. This translates into CASSSGLPVTSGYYEQYF. The V gene is TRBV5-1, the J gene TRBJ2-7, with 9 bases matching TRBD2. This CDR3 region has 18 residues. V gave up 3 bases and J gave up 3 bases; unmatched junction bases: 16. Looked up from germline, CDR1 is SGHRS and CDR2 is YFSETQ.

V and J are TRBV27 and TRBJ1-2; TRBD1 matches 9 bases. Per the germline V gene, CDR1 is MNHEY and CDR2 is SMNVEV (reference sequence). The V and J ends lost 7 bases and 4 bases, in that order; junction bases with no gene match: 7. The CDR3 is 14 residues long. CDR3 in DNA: TGTGCCAGCACCGCTACAGGGGGCGCCTATGGCTACACCTTC. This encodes CASTATGGAYGYTF.

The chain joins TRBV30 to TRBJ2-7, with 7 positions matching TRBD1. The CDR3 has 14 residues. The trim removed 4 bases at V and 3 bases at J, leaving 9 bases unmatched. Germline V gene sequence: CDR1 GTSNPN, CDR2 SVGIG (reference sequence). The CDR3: CAWTRQGPNYEQYF. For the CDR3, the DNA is TGTGCCTGGACTAGACAGGGTCCCAACTACGAGCAGTACTTC.

The DNA for the CDR3 is TGTGCCAGTAGTATCGGACAATGGAGCTCCTACGAGCAGTACTTC. Protein sequence: CASSIGQWSSYEQYF. The chain employs TRBV19 and TRBJ2-7, with a weak D call TRBD1 (5 bases). From germline, CDR1 is LNHDA and CDR2 SQIVND (reference sequence). Trimming cost V 3 bases and J 0 bases, with 12 bases left between them. The CDR3 runs to 15 residues.

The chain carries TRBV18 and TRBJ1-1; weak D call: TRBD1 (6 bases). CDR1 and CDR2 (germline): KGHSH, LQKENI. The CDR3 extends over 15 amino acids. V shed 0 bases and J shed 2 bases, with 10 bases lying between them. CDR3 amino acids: CASSPPWGGNTEAFF. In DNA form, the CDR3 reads TGTGCCAGCTCACCACCGTGGGGGGGCAACACTGAAGCTTTCTTT.

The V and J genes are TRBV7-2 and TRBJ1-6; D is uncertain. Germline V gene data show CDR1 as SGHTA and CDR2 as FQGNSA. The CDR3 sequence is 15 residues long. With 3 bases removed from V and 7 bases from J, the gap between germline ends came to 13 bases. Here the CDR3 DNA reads TGTGCCAGCAGCTTGGTCCAAAATCTAAATTCACCCCTCCACTTT. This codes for CASSLVQNLNSPLHF. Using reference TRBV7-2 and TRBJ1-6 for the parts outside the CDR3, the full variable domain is GAGVSQSPSNKVTEKGKDVELRCDPISGHTALYWYRQSLGQGLEFLIYFQGNSAPDKSGLPSDRFSAERTGGSVSTLTIQRTQQEDSAVYLCASSLVQNLNSPLHFGNGTRLTVT.

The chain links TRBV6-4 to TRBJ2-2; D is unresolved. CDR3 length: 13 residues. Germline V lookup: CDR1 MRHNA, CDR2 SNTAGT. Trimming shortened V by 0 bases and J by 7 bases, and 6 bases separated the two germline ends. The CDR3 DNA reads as TGTGCCAGCAGTGACTCAGAGAACGGGGAGCTGTTTTTT. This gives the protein CASSDSENGELFF.

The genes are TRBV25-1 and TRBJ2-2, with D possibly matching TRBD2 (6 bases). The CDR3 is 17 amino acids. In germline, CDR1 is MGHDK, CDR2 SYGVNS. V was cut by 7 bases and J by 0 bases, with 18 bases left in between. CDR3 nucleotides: TGTGCCAGCACCCCAAATGGAGGGGCAGCGAACACCGGGGAGCTGTTTTTT. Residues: CASTPNGGAANTGELFF.

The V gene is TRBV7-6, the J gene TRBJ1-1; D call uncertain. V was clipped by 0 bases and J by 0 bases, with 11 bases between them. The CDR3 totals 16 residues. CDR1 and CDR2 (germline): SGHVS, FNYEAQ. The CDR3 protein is CASSLASGRMNTEAFF. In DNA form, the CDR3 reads TGTGCCAGCAGCTTAGCGTCGGGTCGAATGAACACTGAAGCTTTCTTT.

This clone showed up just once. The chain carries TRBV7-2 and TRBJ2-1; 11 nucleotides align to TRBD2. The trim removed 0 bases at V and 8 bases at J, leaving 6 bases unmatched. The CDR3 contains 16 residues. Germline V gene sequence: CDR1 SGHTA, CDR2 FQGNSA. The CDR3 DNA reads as TGTGCCAGCAGCTTAGCGCTGACTAGCGGGGCCGATGAGCAGTTCTTC. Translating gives CASSLALTSGADEQFF.

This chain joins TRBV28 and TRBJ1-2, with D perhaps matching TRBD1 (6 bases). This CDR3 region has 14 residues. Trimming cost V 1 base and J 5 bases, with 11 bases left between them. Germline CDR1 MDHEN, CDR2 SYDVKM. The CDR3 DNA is TGTGCCAGCAGTTTATCCGGCAGGGGTTATGGCTACACCTTC. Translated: CASSLSGRGYGYTF.

The CDR3 region is CASRDRTSGSSYNEQFF. The CDR3 DNA reads TGTGCCAGTAGAGACCGGACTAGCGGGAGCTCCTACAATGAGCAGTTCTTC. V and J are TRBV19 and TRBJ2-1; the match to TRBD2 covers 13 bases. In germline, CDR1 is LNHDA, CDR2 SQIVND (reference sequence). J was trimmed by 0 bases and V by 6 bases; bases with no gene match: 5. The CDR3 contains 17 residues.